A selection of T cell receptor beta chains follows, all from one sample in a study of neoadjuvant nivolumab and ipilimumab in lung cancer. Profiling relied on immunoSEQ multiplex PCR, and the TCRdb table lists in-frame clones only, not all of them. The sample lists roughly 9,000 clones; approximately 80% were seen once. This sample comprised tumor tissue, obtained after neoadjuvant nivolumab, alone or with ipilimumab, at or shortly before surgery. These receptors were taken from an adult with non-small cell lung cancer. Each CDR3 is given with its conserved first and last residue. A D gene is named only where the DNA matches it firmly. The size field is filled for only some rows; it gives once, few, many or a size class.

TRBV9	TRBD2	.	TRBJ2-7	TGTGCCAGCAGCGCTAGCGGGATTAGTTACGAGCAGTACTTC	CASSASGISYEQYF
TRBV5-1	.	.	TRBJ2-5	TGCGCCAGCAGCTTGACAGACCCAGGGGAGACCCAGTACTTC	CASSLTDPGETQYF
TRBV25-1	.	.	TRBJ2-2	.	CASSEQYVGELFF
TRBV29-1	.	.	TRBJ2-2	TGCAGCGTTAGCCTCATACGTAGGACCGGGGAGCTGTTTTTT	CSVSLIRRTGELFF
TRBV5-4	.	.	TRBJ2-2	TGTGCCAGCAGCTTGGGGAGAACGGTACCCGGGGAGCTGTTTTTT	CASSLGRTVPGELFF
TRBV29-1	.	.	TRBJ2-3	TGCAGCGCCAAACCACGACTAGATAAGGGGGCAGATACGCAGTATTTT	CSAKPRLDKGADTQYF
TRBV10-2	.	.	TRBJ2-7	TGCGCCAGCACCCCGGACAGCTGGGGAAGCGAGCAGTACTTC	CASTPDSWGSEQYF
TRBV7-8	.	.	TRBJ2-1	TGTGCCAGCAGCCACACGGAGGGCCGCGATGAGCAGTTCTTC	CASSHTEGRDEQFF
TRBV6-1	.	.	TRBJ1-2	TGTGCCAGCAGTCTCCGTGGAGGGGAATATGGCTACACCTTC	CASSLRGGEYGYTF
TRBV18	.	few	TRBJ1-1	TGTGCCAGCTCACCGCTTACGCGGGGAAGGAGCGGCACTGAAGCTTTCTTT	CASSPLTRGRSGTEAFF